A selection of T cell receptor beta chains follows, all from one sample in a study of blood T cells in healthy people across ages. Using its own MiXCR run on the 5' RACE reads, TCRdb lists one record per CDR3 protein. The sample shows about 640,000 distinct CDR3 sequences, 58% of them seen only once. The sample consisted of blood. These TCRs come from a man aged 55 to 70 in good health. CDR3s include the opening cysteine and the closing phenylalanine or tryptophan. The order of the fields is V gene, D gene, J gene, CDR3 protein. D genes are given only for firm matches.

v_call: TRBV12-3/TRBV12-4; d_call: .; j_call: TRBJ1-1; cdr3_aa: CASVASNTEAFF
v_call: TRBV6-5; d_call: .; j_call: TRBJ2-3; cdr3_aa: CASSYSAIGTDTQYF
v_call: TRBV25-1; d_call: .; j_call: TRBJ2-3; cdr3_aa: CASSAVGTQYF
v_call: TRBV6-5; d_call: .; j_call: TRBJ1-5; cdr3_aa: CASSYSGSQPQHF
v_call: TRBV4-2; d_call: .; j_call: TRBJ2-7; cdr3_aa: CASSQNNRWLVAQYF
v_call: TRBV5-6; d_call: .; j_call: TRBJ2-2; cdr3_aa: CASSQDVGEVAGELFF
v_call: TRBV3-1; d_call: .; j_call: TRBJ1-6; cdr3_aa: CASQDTGNSPLHF
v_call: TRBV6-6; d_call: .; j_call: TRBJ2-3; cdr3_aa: CASSPGQISLTQYF
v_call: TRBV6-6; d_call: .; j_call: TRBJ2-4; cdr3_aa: CASSYLSTGKNIQYF
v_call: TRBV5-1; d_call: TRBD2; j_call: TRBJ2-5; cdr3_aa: CASSLGASGAQETQYF
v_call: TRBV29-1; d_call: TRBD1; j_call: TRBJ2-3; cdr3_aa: CSVTGVGADTQYF
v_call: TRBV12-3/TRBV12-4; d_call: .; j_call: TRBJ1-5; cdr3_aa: CASSRGGVRNQPQHF
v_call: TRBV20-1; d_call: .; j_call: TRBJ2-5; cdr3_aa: CSARDAASSETQYF
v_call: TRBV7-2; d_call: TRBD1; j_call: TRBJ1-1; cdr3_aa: CASSLRRQGTTFF
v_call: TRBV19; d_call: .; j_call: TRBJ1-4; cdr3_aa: CASSIGDNAGEKLFF
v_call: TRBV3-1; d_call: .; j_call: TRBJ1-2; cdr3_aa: CASSQGSTYGYTF
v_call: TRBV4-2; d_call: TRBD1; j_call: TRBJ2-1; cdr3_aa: CASSGTGANNEQFF
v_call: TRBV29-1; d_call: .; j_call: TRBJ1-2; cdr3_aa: CSVNRQGNYGYTF
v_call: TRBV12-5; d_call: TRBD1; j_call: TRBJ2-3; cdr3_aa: CASGPGQGITDTQYF
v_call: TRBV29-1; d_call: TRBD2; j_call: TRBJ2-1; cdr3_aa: CSVRLAREQFF
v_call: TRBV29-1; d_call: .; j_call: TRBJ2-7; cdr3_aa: CSVRPSGGGYEQYF
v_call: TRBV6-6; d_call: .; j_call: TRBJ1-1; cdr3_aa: CASSSFPSVPTEAFF
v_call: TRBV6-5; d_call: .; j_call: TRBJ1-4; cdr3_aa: CASSYEAPQGATNEKLFF
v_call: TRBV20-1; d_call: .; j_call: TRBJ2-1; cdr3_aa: CSARTGTFYEQFF
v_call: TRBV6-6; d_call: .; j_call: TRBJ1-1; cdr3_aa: CASTPRLNTEAFF
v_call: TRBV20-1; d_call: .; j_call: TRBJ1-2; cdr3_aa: CSARGVVGFSGYTF
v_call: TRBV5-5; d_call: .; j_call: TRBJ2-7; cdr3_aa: CASSLGDRRENEQYF
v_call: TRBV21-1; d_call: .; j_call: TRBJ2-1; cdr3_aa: CASTRGNNEQFF
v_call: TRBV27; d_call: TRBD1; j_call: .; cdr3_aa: CASSARTGRHEQYF
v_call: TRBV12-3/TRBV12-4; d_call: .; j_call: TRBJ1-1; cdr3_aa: CASLSGRGTEAFF
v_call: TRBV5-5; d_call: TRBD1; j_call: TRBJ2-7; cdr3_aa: CASALGQGSSYEQNF
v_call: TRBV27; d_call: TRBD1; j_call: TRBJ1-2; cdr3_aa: CASSLSRDSGYTF
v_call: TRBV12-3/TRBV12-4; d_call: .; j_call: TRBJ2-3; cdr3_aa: CASSNPQGPSTDTQYF
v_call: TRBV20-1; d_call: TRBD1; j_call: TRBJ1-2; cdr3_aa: CSAPQGGHGYTF
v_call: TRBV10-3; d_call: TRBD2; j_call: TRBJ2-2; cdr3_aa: CAISTRGGPDTGELFF
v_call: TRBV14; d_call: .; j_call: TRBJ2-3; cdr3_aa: CASSHLRGVTQYF
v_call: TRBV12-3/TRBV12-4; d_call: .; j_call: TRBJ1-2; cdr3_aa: CASSLWNSDGYTF
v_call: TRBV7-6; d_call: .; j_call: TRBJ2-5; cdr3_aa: CASSLGNGAAQETQYF
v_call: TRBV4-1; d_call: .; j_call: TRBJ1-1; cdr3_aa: CASSQGPREGTEAFF
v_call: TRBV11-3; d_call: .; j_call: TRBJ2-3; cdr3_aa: CASSLGGDADTQYF
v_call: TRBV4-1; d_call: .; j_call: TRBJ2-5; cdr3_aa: CASSQGGPSAQETQYF
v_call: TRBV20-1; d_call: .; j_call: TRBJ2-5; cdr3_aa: CSAPTLQETQYF
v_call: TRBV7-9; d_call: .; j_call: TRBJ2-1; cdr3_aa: CASSRRGSLDNEQFF
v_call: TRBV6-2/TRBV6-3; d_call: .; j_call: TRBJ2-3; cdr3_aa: CASSYRQADTQYF
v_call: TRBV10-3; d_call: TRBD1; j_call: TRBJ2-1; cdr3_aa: CAISGDRGSDNEQFF
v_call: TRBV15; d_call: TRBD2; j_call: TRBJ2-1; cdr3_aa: CATSRGGLAGGGEQFF
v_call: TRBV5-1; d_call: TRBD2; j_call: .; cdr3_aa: CASSLTSGGPVGYEQYF
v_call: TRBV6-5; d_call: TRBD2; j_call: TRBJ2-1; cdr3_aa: CASSSETSGGPDVSYNEQFF
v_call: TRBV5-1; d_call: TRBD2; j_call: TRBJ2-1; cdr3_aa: CASSREGGGIDEQFF
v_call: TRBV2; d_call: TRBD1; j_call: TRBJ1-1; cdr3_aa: CASARQGREAFF
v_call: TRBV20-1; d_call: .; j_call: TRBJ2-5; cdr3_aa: CSARGARGVETQYF
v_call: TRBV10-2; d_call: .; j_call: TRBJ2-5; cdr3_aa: CASTANWETQYF
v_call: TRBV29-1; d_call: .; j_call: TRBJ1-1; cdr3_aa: CSLGGSTVNTEAFF
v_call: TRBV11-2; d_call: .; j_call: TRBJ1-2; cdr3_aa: CASSLGGLYGYTF
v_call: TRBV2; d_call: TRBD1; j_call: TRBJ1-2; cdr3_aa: CASSDSSDRVQNGYTF
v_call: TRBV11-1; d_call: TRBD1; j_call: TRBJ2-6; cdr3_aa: CASSSYGTESSGANVLTF
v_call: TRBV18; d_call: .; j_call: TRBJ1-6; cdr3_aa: CASSPGHSNNSPLHF